This TCR beta chain was identified during a study of T cell responses to AZD1222 COVID-19 vaccine. The ends were cut back, 4 bases at V and 0 bases at J, with 10 bases in the middle. The CDR3 is 14 residues long. CDR1 is SGHRS and CDR2 is YFSETQ in the germline V gene. Overall study results and limits: Samples come after the peak T cell response, not at day 14.

Concerning this clone: What it recognizes is unknown.

Sequencing was performed with immunoSEQ multiplex PCR; in TCRdb, only in-frame clones are kept and a portion is missing. The sample shows about 120,000 clones, about nine tenths of them seen only once. The chain uses TRBV5-1 and TRBJ1-1; D ambiguous. The TCR was taken from an adult in good health. Sequencing used peripheral blood, obtained on day 0 of AZD1222 vaccination. CDR3 sequence: CASSAEQLNTEAFF. In nucleotides, the CDR3 is TGCGCCAGCAGCGCCGAACAGTTGAACACTGAAGCTTTCTTT.